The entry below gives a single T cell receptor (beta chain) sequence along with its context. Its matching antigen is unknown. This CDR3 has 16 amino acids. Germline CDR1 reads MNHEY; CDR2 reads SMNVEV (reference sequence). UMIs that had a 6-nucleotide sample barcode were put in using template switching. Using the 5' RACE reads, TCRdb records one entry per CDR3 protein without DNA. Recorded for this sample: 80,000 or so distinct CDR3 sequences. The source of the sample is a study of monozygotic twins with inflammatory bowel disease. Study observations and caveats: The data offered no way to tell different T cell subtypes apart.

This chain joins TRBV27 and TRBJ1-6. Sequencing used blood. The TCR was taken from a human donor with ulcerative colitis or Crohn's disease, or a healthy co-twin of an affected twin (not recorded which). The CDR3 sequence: CASTTPGLSYNSPLHF.